A selection of T cell receptor beta chains follows, all from one sample in a study of breast tumors, draining lymph nodes, adjacent tissues. TCRdb reprocessed the multiplex PCR reads with MiXCR, giving one entry per CDR3 protein. This table holds some 100,000 distinct CDR3 sequences, approximately 22% found once. Material: axillary lymph node tissue. The receptors derive from a female donor with breast cancer. Some clones in this sample may be carry-over from other donors' samples. The CDR3 runs from the conserved cysteine through the conserved F or W.

j_gene | v_gene | CDR3aa
TRBJ2-3 | TRBV5-6 | CASSLGDSHRDTQYF
TRBJ2-1 | TRBV27 | CASSPLRVASGSFHNEQFF
TRBJ2-7 | TRBV20-1 | CSARDGSYEQYF
TRBJ2-7 | TRBV14 | CASSHFLWEQYF
TRBJ2-3 | TRBV5-4 | CASSPGGGGTDTQYF
TRBJ2-3 | TRBV5-1 | CASSFQEVTDTQYF
TRBJ2-2 | TRBV12-3/TRBV12-4 | CASSLGLAGELFF
TRBJ2-2 | TRBV11-3 | CASSLAGLNTGELFF
TRBJ2-7 | TRBV7-9 | CASSRDRAYEQYF
TRBJ2-1 | TRBV28 | CASRQGVNEQFF
TRBJ1-6 | TRBV19 | CASSILGAGSSYNSPLHF
TRBJ2-3 | TRBV18 | CASSPRVTDTQYF
TRBJ1-4 | TRBV28 | CASSLKGRGGLRKLFF
TRBJ1-2 | TRBV18 | CASSPPSGPIRYTF
TRBJ1-5 | TRBV19 | CASLGDRLSNQPQHF
TRBJ2-2 | TRBV7-2 | CASRSSLATGELFF
TRBJ2-7 | TRBV18 | CASSPRQGAIYEQYF
TRBJ2-7 | TRBV9 | CASSVGLGGRTSGKLPYEQYF
TRBJ2-5 | TRBV2 | CASSDWTDQETQYF
TRBJ2-3 | TRBV5-1 | CASSLGTSGRGADTQYF
TRBJ2-3 | TRBV5-1 | CASKGILADTDTQYF
TRBJ2-1 | TRBV18 | CASSPPVGQEQFF
TRBJ1-6 | TRBV4-1 | CASSQEFGGSLLHF
TRBJ1-5 | TRBV19 | CASQDSNQPQHF